The 9 T cell receptor beta chains reported below all come from one sample, sequenced in a study of blood T cell repertoires in COVID-19. Clones were sequenced by immunoSEQ multiplex PCR, and TCRdb holds only the in-frame ones, with some missing. The sample carries roughly 440,000 clones, around 88% recorded once. The source material was peripheral blood. These receptors were collected from a woman aged 45-59 years with COVID-19, enrolled during active disease.

The genes are TRBV2 and TRBJ1-2; 8 bases fit TRBD1. The CDR3 contains 14 residues. The trim removed 5 bases at V and 4 bases at J, leaving 6 bases unmatched. Germline assignment: CDR1 SNHLY and CDR2 FYNNEI. CDR3 nucleotide sequence: TGTGCCAGCAGTTCAGGACAGGGCGGCTATGGCTACACCTTC. It encodes CASSSGQGGYGYTF.

The gene calls are TRBV4-2 and TRBJ1-2; weak D call: TRBD1 (6 bases). Trimming removed 1 base from V and 4 bases from J, with 13 bases in between. The length of the CDR3 is 15 residues. The V gene's germline CDR1 is LGHNA and CDR2 YNFKEQ. CDR3 amino acids: CASSQGPRGGYGYTF. CDR3 coding DNA: TGTGCCAGCAGCCAAGGGCCCAGGGGCGGCTATGGCTACACCTTC.

V usage is TRBV6-5 and J usage is TRBJ2-2; TRBD2 agrees at 7 bases. The V gene's germline CDR1 is MNHEY and CDR2 SVGAGI. After removal of 10 bases from V and 6 bases from J, the junction contained 8 bases not matched to a gene. There are 13 residues in the CDR3. This CDR3 reads CANKGRASGELFF. Written as DNA, the CDR3 is TGTGCCAATAAGGGGAGGGCTTCCGGGGAGCTGTTTTTT.

The chain recombines TRBV24-1 with TRBJ1-5; D may be TRBD1 (5 bases). The V end lost 5 bases, the J end lost 0 bases, and 13 bases lay between the germline ends. Germline V gene lookup returns CDR1 KGHDR and CDR2 SFDVKD. CDR3 length: 16 residues. This chain's CDR3 is CATSVFRQYSNQPQHF. CDR3 bases: TGTGCCACCAGTGTATTTCGACAGTATAGCAATCAGCCCCAGCATTTT.

The rearrangement uses TRBV5-1 and TRBJ2-2; 13 bases map to TRBD2. J lost 7 bases, V lost 1 base, and 10 bases had no gene match. This CDR3 comprises 18 residues. Germline V gives CDR1 SGHRS, CDR2 YFSETQ. CDR3 bases: TGCGCCAGCAGCTTGACTAGCGGGGGGGCAATGGTCGGCGGGGAGCTGTTTTTT. Its translation: CASSLTSGGAMVGGELFF.

V gene TRBV6-1 combines with J gene TRBJ1-5; no clear D gene. The CDR3 covers 15 residues. V lost 2 bases, J lost 4 bases, and 12 bases lay in between. CDR1 is MNHNS and CDR2 is SASEGT in the germline V gene. CDR3 protein: CASSEMPSGNQPQHF. For the CDR3, the DNA is TGTGCCAGCAGTGAAATGCCCTCGGGGAATCAGCCCCAGCATTTT.

The CDR3 DNA is TGTGCCGATTCGAGGGACAGCGGGCAAGAGACCCAGTACTTC. Its translation is CADSRDSGQETQYF. The chain joins TRBV24-1 to TRBJ2-5; TRBD1 might be the D (7 bases). The CDR3 is 14 residues long. V gave up 12 bases and J gave up 2 bases, with 18 bases separating them. CDR1 is KGHDR, CDR2 SFDVKD, per germline.

This sequence joins TRBV6-5 and TRBJ2-1; D might be TRBD1 (6 bases). Trimming stripped 6 bases from V and 2 bases from J, with 11 bases between. This CDR3 comprises 14 residues. Germline CDR1 and CDR2: MNHEY and SVGAGI. Here the CDR3 reads CASSNDRTYNEQFF. CDR3 sequence (DNA): TGTGCCAGCAGCAATGACAGGACCTACAATGAGCAGTTCTTC.

This chain uses TRBV5-1 with TRBJ1-4; maybe TRBD1 (5 bases). The CDR3 extends over 15 amino acids. Germline lookup yields CDR1 SGHRS and CDR2 YFSETQ. The V gene lost 1 base and the J gene lost 4 bases, with 11 bases spanning the gap. The DNA for the CDR3 is TGCGCCAGCAGCTTGCGCCCACAGGATAATGAAAAACTGTTTTTT. This sequence encodes CASSLRPQDNEKLFF. Using reference TRBV5-1 and TRBJ1-4 for the parts outside the CDR3, the full variable domain is KAGVTQTPRYLIKTRGQQVTLSCSPISGHRSVSWYQQTPGQGLQFLFEYFSETQRNKGNFPGRFSGRQFSNSRSEMNVSTLELGDSALYLCASSLRPQDNEKLFFGSGTQLSVL.